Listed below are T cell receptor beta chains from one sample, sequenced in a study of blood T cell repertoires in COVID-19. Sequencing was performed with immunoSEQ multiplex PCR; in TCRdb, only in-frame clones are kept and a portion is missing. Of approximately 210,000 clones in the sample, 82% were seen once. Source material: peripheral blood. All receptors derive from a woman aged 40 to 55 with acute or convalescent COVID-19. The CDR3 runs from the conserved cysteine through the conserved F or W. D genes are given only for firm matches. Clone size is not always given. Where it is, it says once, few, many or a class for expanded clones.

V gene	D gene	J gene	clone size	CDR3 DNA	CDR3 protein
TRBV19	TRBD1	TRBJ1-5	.	TGTGCCAGTAGGGAACCAACCGGGACAGGGATCGCTCGCAATCAGCCCCAGCATTTT	CASREPTGTGIARNQPQHF
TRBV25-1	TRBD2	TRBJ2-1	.	TGTGCCAGCAGTGCCCGGGAGGGCCTTGAGCAGTTCTTC	CASSAREGLEQFF
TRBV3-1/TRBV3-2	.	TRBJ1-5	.	TGTGCCAGCAGCCAAGGGGGGACACTAGTCAATAGCAATCAGCCCCAGCATTTT	CASSQGGTLVNSNQPQHF
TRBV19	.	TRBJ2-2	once	TGTGCCAGTAGTAGACCGGGACAGCGGGACACCGGGGAGCTGTTTTTT	CASSRPGQRDTGELFF
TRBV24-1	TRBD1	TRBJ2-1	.	TGTGCCACCGGACAGGGAGGAAATGAGCAGTTCTTC	CATGQGGNEQFF
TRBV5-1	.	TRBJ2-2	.	TGCGCCAGCAGAATGACTGTGAACACCGGGGAGCTGTTTTTT	CASRMTVNTGELFF
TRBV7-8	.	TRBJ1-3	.	TGTGCCAGCAGCCCACGGGGCTCTGGAAACACCATATATTTT	CASSPRGSGNTIYF
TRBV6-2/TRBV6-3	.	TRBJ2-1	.	TGTGCCAGCAGCGAGGGCCGTTGGAGCTCCTACAATGAGCAGTTCTTC	CASSEGRWSSYNEQFF
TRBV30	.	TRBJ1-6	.	TGTGCCTGGAGTCGGGGGGGCAGCTCCTATAATTCACCCCTCCACTTT	CAWSRGGSSYNSPLHF
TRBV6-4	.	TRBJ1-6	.	TGTGCCTTTCGGGGGGGGGACGATAATTCACCCCTCCACTTT	CAFRGGDDNSPLHF
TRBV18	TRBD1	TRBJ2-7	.	TGTGCCAGCTCACCAGACCGGACAGGGCGTTCCTACGAGCAGTACTTC	CASSPDRTGRSYEQYF
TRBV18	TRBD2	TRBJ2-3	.	TGTGCCAGCTCACCAGGGTCAGCGGGGGGTGATACGCAGTATTTT	CASSPGSAGGDTQYF
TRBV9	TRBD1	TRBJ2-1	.	TGTGCCAGCAGCCGGGACAGGGGACTGAATGAGCAGTTCTTC	CASSRDRGLNEQFF
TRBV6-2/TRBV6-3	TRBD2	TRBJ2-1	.	TGTGCCAGCAGCCTTATCCGATCGGCTAGCGGAATCAATGAGCAGTTCTTC	CASSLIRSASGINEQFF
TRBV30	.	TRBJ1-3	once	TGTGCCTGGAGTGTGCAAGGAGCGGGAAACACCATATATTTT	CAWSVQGAGNTIYF
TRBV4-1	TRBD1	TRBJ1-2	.	TGCGCCAGCAGCCAGGCCGGGACAGGGGGGGTCTATGGCTACACCTTC	CASSQAGTGGVYGYTF
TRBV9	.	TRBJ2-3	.	TGTGCCAGCAGCGTAGGGGGGTCAGGGAGGTTAATTAGCACAGATACGCAGTATTTT	CASSVGGSGRLISTDTQYF
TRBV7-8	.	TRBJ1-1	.	TGTGCCAGCAGCTTTCGGGAATCCACTGAAGCTTTCTTT	CASSFRESTEAFF
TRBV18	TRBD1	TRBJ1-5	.	TGTGCCAGCTCCCATGGGACAGGGGGAAATCAGCCCCAGCATTTT	CASSHGTGGNQPQHF
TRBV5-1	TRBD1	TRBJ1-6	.	TGCGCCAGCAGACCCGGGACAGATAATTCACCCCTCCACTTT	CASRPGTDNSPLHF
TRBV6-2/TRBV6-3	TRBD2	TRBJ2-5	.	TGTGCCAGCAGTTATAGGCAGACCGGGACTAGCGGGAGGGACGAGACCCAGTACTTC	CASSYRQTGTSGRDETQYF
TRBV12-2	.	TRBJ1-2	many	TGTGCAAGTCGCCCCAGCACAGGGAACTATGGCTACACCTTC	CASRPSTGNYGYTF
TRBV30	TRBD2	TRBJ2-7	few	TGTGCCTGGAGACTAGCGGGGTCCTACGAGCAGTACTTC	CAWRLAGSYEQYF